This T cell receptor (beta chain) was profiled in a study of blood T cell repertoires in COVID-19. The length of the CDR3 is 14 residues. With 3 bases removed from V and 0 bases from J, the gap between germline ends came to 7 bases. The germline CDR1 and CDR2 sequences are KGHDR and SFDVKD. Using immunoSEQ multiplex PCR, the repertoire was profiled, and TCRdb retains in-frame clones only, with some absent. The repertoire holds around 180,000 clones, approximately 85% seen once, with under 7.5% in the top ten. The chain couples TRBV24-1 to TRBJ1-2; D remains ambiguous. The sample consisted of peripheral blood. This receptor was taken from a man at least 80 years old with COVID-19, enrolled during active disease. The CDR3 loop reads CATSDQHANYGYTF. For the CDR3, the DNA is TGTGCCACCAGTGATCAACATGCTAACTATGGCTACACCTTC.